These 7 T cell receptor beta chains share one sample of origin, sequenced in a study of T cell responses to AZD1222 COVID-19 vaccine. Sequencing was performed with immunoSEQ multiplex PCR; in TCRdb, only in-frame clones are kept and a portion is missing. The sample consists of more than 150,000 clones, 70% to 90% of them appearing once. The material sequenced was peripheral blood, taken on day 0 of AZD1222 vaccination. The source is an adult in good health.

The rearrangement uses TRBV4-2 and TRBJ2-5; D gene ambiguous. V was pared by 3 bases and J by 3 bases, with 17 bases between. Germline V CDR1 and CDR2: LGHNA, YNFKEQ. CDR3 length: 16 amino acids. The CDR3 DNA reads as TGTGCCAGCAGCCAGTCCCTAGTATGGGATAAAGAGACCCAGTACTTC. It encodes CASSQSLVWDKETQYF.

This rearrangement joins TRBV5-8 to TRBJ1-2; D unresolved. The CDR3 contains 13 residues. The germline V gene encodes CDR1 SGHTS and CDR2 YDEGEE. With 4 bases removed from V and 0 bases from J, the gap between germline ends came to 7 bases. The CDR3 DNA reads TGTGCCAGCAGCGCTACAGCTAACTATGGCTACACCTTC. This codes for CASSATANYGYTF.

This sequence joins TRBV5-5 and TRBJ2-2, with unresolved D. The V end lost 2 bases, the J end lost 5 bases, and 10 bases lay between the germline ends. The CDR3 is made up of 14 amino acids. The germline V gene has CDR1 SGHKS and CDR2 YYEKEE (reference sequence). CDR3 protein: CASSFEQRTGELFF. For the CDR3, the DNA is TGTGCCAGCAGCTTCGAACAGAGAACCGGGGAGCTGTTTTTT.

The genes are TRBV5-4 and TRBJ2-7; D gene ambiguous. The CDR3 contains 15 residues. Deletions cut 2 bases from V and 4 bases from J, with 16 bases between. Germline V gives CDR1 SGHNT, CDR2 YYREEE (reference sequence). The CDR3 bases are TGTGCCAGCAGCTTTGATTGGGCGCCTCAATACGAGCAGTACTTC. Amino acids: CASSFDWAPQYEQYF.

The J gene is TRBJ2-7, the V gene TRBV7-9; 9 bases align to TRBD1. Germline V gene sequence: CDR1 SEHNR, CDR2 FQNEAQ (reference sequence). V was pared by 3 bases and J by 2 bases, with 5 bases of the junction left unmatched. The CDR3 contains 15 residues. In DNA form, the CDR3 reads TGTGCCAGCAGCTTCTTCCGGGACAGGGCCTACGAGCAGTACTTC. It yields the protein CASSFFRDRAYEQYF.

This chain links TRBV5-8 with TRBJ1-5, with 11 bases lining up with TRBD1. V shed 3 bases, J shed 0 bases, and the junction held 11 bases outside the gene matches. Germline CDR1 reads SGHTS; CDR2 reads YDEGEE. CDR3 length equals 19 residues. The CDR3 protein is CASSSMTGTGGYSNQPQHF. CDR3 nucleotides: TGTGCCAGCAGCTCGATGACCGGGACAGGGGGTTATAGCAATCAGCCCCAGCATTTT.

The chain is built from TRBV6-2 or TRBV6-3 and TRBJ1-5; D is uncertain. The V gene's germline CDR1 is MNHEY and CDR2 SVGEGT. Deletions cut 6 bases from V and 1 base from J, with 10 bases between. CDR3 length equals 14 residues. In DNA, the CDR3 is TGTGCCAGCAGCCCCAGCCGGAGCAATCAGCCCCAGCATTTT. It encodes CASSPSRSNQPQHF.